This entry lists 18 T cell receptor beta chains sequenced from one sample in a study of cytomegalovirus exposure and HLA in healthy donors. Use of 60 Vbeta and 13 Jbeta primers characterized the PCR. The assay was immunoSEQ multiplex PCR, and TCRdb's table has in-frame clones only and misses some. The table has some 130,000 clones, approximately 80% seen once; the top ten hold 3% to 4.5%. The sequencing input was PBMCs. Receptors originate from a male donor in good health and CMV-seronegative.

This chain links TRBV4-1 with TRBJ2-1; 11 positions agree with TRBD1. This CDR3 has 15 residues. CDR1 is MGHRA and CDR2 is YSYEKL in the germline V gene. With V trimmed by 2 bases and J by 5 bases, 2 bases remained unmatched. CDR3 coding DNA: TGCGCCAGCAGCCAACCGGGACAGGGGGACAATGAGCAGTTCTTC. Protein sequence: CASSQPGQGDNEQFF.

The chain recombines TRBV19 with TRBJ2-1; 7 positions match TRBD2. Per germline, CDR1 LNHDA and CDR2 SQIVND (reference sequence). Trimming at V came to 7 bases and at J to 5 bases, leaving 20 bases not matched to a gene. The CDR3 totals 18 residues. Written as DNA, the CDR3 is TGTGCCAGTACCCCAAAGCCGGGGAGGGCCGGCTTTGACAATGAGCAGTTCTTC. It codes for CASTPKPGRAGFDNEQFF.

The rearrangement links TRBV4-3 to TRBJ2-1; 7 bases fit TRBD2. Trimming took 4 bases from V and 8 from J; bases not matched to a gene: 5. The CDR3 is made up of 13 amino acids. Germline assignment: CDR1 LGHNA and CDR2 YSLEER. CDR3 in amino acids: CASSLSRGYEQFF. The CDR3 coding sequence is TGCGCCAGCAGCCTATCGCGGGGGTATGAGCAGTTCTTC.

This CDR3 is CASSGAGVSNEQFF. The CDR3 DNA sequence: TGTGCCAGCAGCGGAGCGGGAGTCAGTAATGAGCAGTTCTTC. The genes are TRBV9 and TRBJ2-1, with 8 positions matching TRBD2. V lost 3 bases, J lost 7 bases, and 6 bases stayed unmatched. This CDR3 is 14 amino acids long. Germline V lookup: CDR1 SGDLS, CDR2 YYNGEE.

The chain couples TRBV6-4 to TRBJ1-5, with D maybe TRBD1 (6 bases). V was pared by 7 bases and J by 2 bases, with 18 bases between. From germline, CDR1 is MRHNA and CDR2 SNTAGT. The CDR3 runs to 16 residues. The CDR3 nucleotides read TGTGCCAGCACTCTGGGGGGGGCCTATGGCAATCAGCCCCAGCATTTT. It translates to CASTLGGAYGNQPQHF.

This clone appeared a few times. The chain couples TRBV5-8 to TRBJ1-3, with D unresolved. Germline-derived CDR1 and CDR2 are SGHTS and YDEGEE. The CDR3 length is 13 residues. The germline V and J ends were trimmed by 4 bases and 0 bases, with 5 bases remaining between them. CDR3: CASSPSSGNTIYF. The CDR3, as DNA: TGTGCCAGCAGCCCGAGCTCTGGAAACACCATATATTTT.

The rearrangement uses TRBV11-2 and TRBJ2-7, with 8 bases lining up with TRBD1. CDR3 length equals 13 residues. Germline values: CDR1 SGHAT, CDR2 FQNNGV. J lost 3 bases, V lost 5 bases, and 3 bases had no gene match. DNA of the CDR3: TGTGCCAGCAGCCCAGGACAGGGCTACGAGCAGTACTTC. This codes for CASSPGQGYEQYF.

The chain employs TRBV10-3 and TRBJ2-5; D gene uncertain. The CDR3 contains 13 residues. CDR1 ENHRY and CDR2 SYGVKD come from the germline V gene. The V end lost 3 bases, the J end lost 0 bases, and 5 bases lay between the germline ends. CDR3 coding DNA: TGTGCCATCAGTGACGGTAACCAAGAGACCCAGTACTTC. Translation: CAISDGNQETQYF.

V usage is TRBV5-1 and J usage is TRBJ2-5; D unresolved. V gave up 6 bases and J gave up 4 bases, with 10 bases separating them. Germline CDR1 is SGHRS and CDR2 is YFSETQ. The CDR3 contains 12 residues. The CDR3 reads CASTPVPETQYF. Here the CDR3 DNA reads TGCGCCAGCACACCAGTACCAGAGACCCAGTACTTC.

This chain connects TRBV28 to TRBJ1-1; possible D gene TRBD1, 5 bases. V gave up 5 bases and J gave up 8 bases, with 27 bases separating them. From germline, CDR1 is MDHEN and CDR2 SYDVKM. There are 17 residues in the CDR3. DNA of the CDR3: TGTGCCAGCAGTGACCCTGGGGCAGGGTCTCTCGGCCTAGAAGCTTTCTTT. Protein product: CASSDPGAGSLGLEAFF.

The rearrangement joins TRBV27 to TRBJ2-7; 12 positions agree with TRBD2. The CDR3 totals 15 residues. Germline assignment: CDR1 MNHEY and CDR2 SMNVEV (reference sequence). V dropped 5 bases and J dropped 5; count of bases not matched to a gene: 7. CDR3 bases: TGTGCCAGCAGTCCAATGCTAGCGGGGGGGCACGAGCAGTACTTC. It is translated as CASSPMLAGGHEQYF.

The chain employs TRBV11-3 and TRBJ2-3, with TRBD2 as a possible D gene (5 bases). The germline CDR1 and CDR2 sequences are SGHNT and YENEEA. This CDR3 has 16 residues. V lost 3 bases and J 1 base, leaving 14 bases between the germline ends. CDR3 sequence reads: CASSFGLTSGTDTQYF. DNA of the CDR3: TGTGCCAGCAGCTTTGGACTCACGTCTGGCACAGATACGCAGTATTTT.

The rearrangement joins TRBV7-2 to TRBJ1-3; D is uncertain. The V gene's germline CDR1 is SGHTA and CDR2 FQGNSA. V lost 4 bases and J lost 1, with 14 bases in between. The CDR3 spans 16 residues. DNA of the CDR3: TGTGCCAGCAGCTCACTAGGGAAAGGGTCTGGAAACACCATATATTTT. The encoded protein is CASSSLGKGSGNTIYF.

The gene calls are TRBV4-1 and TRBJ1-5; no reliable D call. The CDR3 has 15 amino acids. Germline V gene sequence: CDR1 MGHRA, CDR2 YSYEKL. With 0 bases removed from V and 6 bases from J, the gap between germline ends came to 12 bases. The CDR3 nucleotides are TGCGCCAGCAGCCAAGAGCCAGGTATACTTCAGCCCCAGCATTTT. Amino acid sequence: CASSQEPGILQPQHF.

This chain joins TRBV27 and TRBJ2-2, with 8 bases that match TRBD2. The CDR3 is 16 residues long. V gave up 3 bases and J gave up 3 bases; unmatched junction bases: 6. From germline, CDR1 is MNHEY and CDR2 SMNVEV (reference sequence). CDR3 residues: CASSFQRGPYTGELFF. As DNA, the CDR3 is TGTGCCAGCAGTTTCCAGCGGGGGCCCTACACCGGGGAGCTGTTTTTT.

The J gene is TRBJ1-2, the V gene TRBV27, with 8 bases aligning to TRBD1. V lost 5 bases, J lost 8 bases, and 7 bases stayed unmatched. Germline V gives CDR1 MNHEY, CDR2 SMNVEV (reference sequence). The CDR3 is made up of 13 amino acids. CDR3 DNA: TGTGCCAGCAGTCGACAGGGGTTAAGCGGCTACACCTTC. Its protein is CASSRQGLSGYTF.

This clone was counted between two and nine times. The rearrangement joins TRBV19 to TRBJ1-2; D call uncertain. The V gene lost 3 bases and the J gene lost 5 bases, with 7 bases spanning the gap. Per germline, CDR1 LNHDA and CDR2 SQIVND (reference sequence). This CDR3 has 12 amino acids. The DNA for the CDR3 is TGTGCCAGTAGTATTGACAAGTATGGCTACACCTTC. It specifies CASSIDKYGYTF.

The chain couples TRBV10-3 to TRBJ2-7, with 10 bases aligning to TRBD2. CDR3 length equals 16 residues. Germline V gene sequence: CDR1 ENHRY, CDR2 SYGVKD. J was trimmed by 3 bases and V by 3 bases; bases with no gene match: 8. As DNA, the CDR3 is TGTGCCATCAGTGACCTTCTAGCGGGGGACGGCTACGAGCAGTACTTC. Amino acid sequence: CAISDLLAGDGYEQYF.